The entry below describes one T cell receptor (beta chain). The CDR3 is made up of 16 amino acids. The V end was cut by 0 bases, the J end by 0 bases, with 9 bases between. Germline values: CDR1 MNHEY, CDR2 SVGAGI. Amplification used 60 Vbeta primers and 13 Jbeta primers. TCRdb's copy holds only in-frame clones and misses some; the assay was immunoSEQ multiplex PCR. The table lists tens of thousands of clones, approximately 81% of them singletons. The data stem from a study of cytomegalovirus exposure and HLA in healthy donors. Sequencing was done on a sample of PBMCs. The J gene is TRBJ2-4, the V gene TRBV6-5; a possible D gene is TRBD1 (5 bases). This receptor was identified in a middle-aged woman in good health and CMV-seronegative. This chain's CDR3 is CASSYSSGRAKNIQYF. The DNA of the CDR3 is TGTGCCAGCAGTTACTCCTCAGGGCGAGCCAAAAACATTCAGTACTTC.